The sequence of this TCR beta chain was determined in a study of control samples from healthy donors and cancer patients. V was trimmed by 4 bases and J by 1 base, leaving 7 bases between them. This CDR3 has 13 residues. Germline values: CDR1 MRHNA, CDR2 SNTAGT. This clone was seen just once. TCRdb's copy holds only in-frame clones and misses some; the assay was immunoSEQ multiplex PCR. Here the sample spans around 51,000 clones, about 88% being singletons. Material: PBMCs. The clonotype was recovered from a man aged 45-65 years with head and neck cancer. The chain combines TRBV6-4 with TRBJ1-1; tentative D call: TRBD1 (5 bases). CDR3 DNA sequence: TGTGCCAGCAGTGGGGGGGAGAACACTGAAGCTTTCTTT. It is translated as CASSGGENTEAFF.